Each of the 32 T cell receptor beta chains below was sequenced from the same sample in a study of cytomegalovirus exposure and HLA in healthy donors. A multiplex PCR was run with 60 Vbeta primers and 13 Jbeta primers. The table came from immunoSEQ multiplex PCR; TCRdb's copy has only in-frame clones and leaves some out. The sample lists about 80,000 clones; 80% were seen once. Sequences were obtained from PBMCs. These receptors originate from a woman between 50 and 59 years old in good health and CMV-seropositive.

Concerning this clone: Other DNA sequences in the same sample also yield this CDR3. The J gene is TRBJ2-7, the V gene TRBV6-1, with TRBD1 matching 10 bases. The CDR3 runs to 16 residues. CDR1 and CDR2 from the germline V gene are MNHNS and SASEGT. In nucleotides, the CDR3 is TGTGCCAGCAGTGAAGTCCCGGGACAGGGGATTGGGGAGCAGTATGTC. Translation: CASSEVPGQGIGEQYV.

This chain's CDR3 is CASSLSSGGMNTEAFF. In DNA, the CDR3 is TGCGCCAGCAGCTTGTCGAGCGGGGGTATGAACACTGAAGCTTTCTTT. The chain couples TRBV5-1 to TRBJ1-1; tentatively, D is TRBD1 (5 bases). Trimming shortened V by 1 base and J by 0 bases, and 13 bases separated the two germline ends. From germline, CDR1 is SGHRS and CDR2 YFSETQ. The CDR3 is 16 amino acids.

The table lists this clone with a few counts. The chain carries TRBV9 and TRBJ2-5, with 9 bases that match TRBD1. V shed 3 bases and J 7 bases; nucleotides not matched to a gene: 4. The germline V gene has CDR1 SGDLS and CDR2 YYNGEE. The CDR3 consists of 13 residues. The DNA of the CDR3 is TGTGCCAGCAGCGCCAGGACAGGGGTGACCCAGTACTTC. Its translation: CASSARTGVTQYF.

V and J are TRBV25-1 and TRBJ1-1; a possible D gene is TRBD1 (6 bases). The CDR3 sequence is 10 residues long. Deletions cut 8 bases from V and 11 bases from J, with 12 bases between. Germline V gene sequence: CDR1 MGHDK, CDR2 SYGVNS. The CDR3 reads CASRAGEAFF. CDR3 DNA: TGTGCCAGCCGGGCAGGGGAGGCTTTCTTT.

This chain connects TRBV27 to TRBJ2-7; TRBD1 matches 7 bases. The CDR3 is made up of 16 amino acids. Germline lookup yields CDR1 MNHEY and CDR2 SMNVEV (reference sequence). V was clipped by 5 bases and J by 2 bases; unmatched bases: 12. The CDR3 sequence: CASSMYGTAYPYEQYV. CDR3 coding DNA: TGTGCCAGCAGTATGTACGGGACAGCGTATCCCTACGAGCAGTACGTC.

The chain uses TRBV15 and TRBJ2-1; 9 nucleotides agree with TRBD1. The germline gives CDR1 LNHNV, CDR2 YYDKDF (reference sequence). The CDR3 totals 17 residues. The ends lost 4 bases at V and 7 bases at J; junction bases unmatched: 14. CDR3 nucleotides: TGTGCCACCAGCATAGGGGATCCAGGGACAGGGAGGAATGAGCAGTTCTTC. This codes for CATSIGDPGTGRNEQFF.

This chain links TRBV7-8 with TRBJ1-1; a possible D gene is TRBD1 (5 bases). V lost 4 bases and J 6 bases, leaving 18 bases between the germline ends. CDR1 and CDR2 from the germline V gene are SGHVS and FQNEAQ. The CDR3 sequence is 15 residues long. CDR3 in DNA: TGTGCCAGCAGCTCCGGGGCGGGGATTGGTGCTGAAGCTTTCTTT. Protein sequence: CASSSGAGIGAEAFF.

The CDR3 here is CASSGGVQLNEQYF. CDR3 in DNA: TGTGCCAGCAGCGGGGGGGTACAGCTGAACGAGCAGTACTTC. This sequence joins TRBV9 and TRBJ2-7; a possible D gene is TRBD2 (6 bases). The CDR3 is 14 amino acids. The germline V and J ends were trimmed by 3 bases and 5 bases, with 15 bases remaining between them. The V gene's germline CDR1 is SGDLS and CDR2 YYNGEE. The full variable domain, completed using reference TRBV9 and TRBJ2-7, is DSGVTQTPKHLITATGQRVTLRCSPRSGDLSVYWYQQSLDQGLQFLIQYYNGEERAKGNILERFSAQQFPDLHSELNLSSLELGDSALYFCASSGGVQLNEQYFGPGTRLTVT.

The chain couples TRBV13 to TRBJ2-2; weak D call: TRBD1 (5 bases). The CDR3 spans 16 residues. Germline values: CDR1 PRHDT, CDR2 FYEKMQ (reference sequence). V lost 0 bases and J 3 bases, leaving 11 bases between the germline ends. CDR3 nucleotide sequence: TGTGCCAGCAGCTTAGGTGGGCAGGGCCACACCGGGGAGCTGTTTTTT. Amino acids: CASSLGGQGHTGELFF.

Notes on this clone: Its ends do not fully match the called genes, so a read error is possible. The CDR3 loop is CASREGGLAGSSSYNEQFF. The CDR3 bases are TGCGCCAGCCGTGAGGGGGGGCTAGCGGGGTCCTCCTCCTACAATGAGCAGTTCTTC. The genes are TRBV10-2 and TRBJ2-1; 9 nucleotides line up with TRBD2. The CDR3 runs 19 residues. The germline V gene encodes CDR1 WSHSY and CDR2 SAAADI.

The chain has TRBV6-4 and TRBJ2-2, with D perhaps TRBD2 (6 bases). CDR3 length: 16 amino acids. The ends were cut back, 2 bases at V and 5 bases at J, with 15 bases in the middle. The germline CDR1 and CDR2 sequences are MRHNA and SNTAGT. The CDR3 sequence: CASSDRGTPQTGELFF. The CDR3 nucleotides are TGTGCCAGCAGTGACCGCGGGACCCCTCAGACCGGGGAGCTGTTTTTT.

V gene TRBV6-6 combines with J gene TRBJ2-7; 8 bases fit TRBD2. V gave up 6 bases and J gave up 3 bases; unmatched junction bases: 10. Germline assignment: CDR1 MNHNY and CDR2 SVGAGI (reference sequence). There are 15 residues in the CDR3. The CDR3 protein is CASSSGATSVYEQYV. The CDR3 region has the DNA TGTGCCAGCAGCTCAGGCGCGACTAGCGTCTACGAGCAGTACGTC.

The CDR3 loop reads CASSLAMAGEQPQHF. The CDR3 DNA sequence: TGTGCCAGCAGCTTAGCGATGGCAGGGGAACAGCCCCAGCATTTT. The chain uses TRBV7-8 and TRBJ1-5, with D possibly being TRBD1 (6 bases). V lost 0 bases and J 7 bases, leaving 13 bases between the germline ends. There are 15 residues in the CDR3. Germline CDR1 reads SGHVS; CDR2 reads FQNEAQ.

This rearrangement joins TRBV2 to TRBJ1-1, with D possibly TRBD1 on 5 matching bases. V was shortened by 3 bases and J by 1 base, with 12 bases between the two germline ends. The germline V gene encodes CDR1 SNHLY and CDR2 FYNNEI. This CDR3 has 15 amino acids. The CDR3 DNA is TGTGCCAGCAGTGAGGAGGGGAGAAAGAACACTGAAGCTTTCTTT. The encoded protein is CASSEEGRKNTEAFF. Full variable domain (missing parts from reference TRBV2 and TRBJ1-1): EPEVTQTPSHQVTQMGQEVILRCVPISNHLYFYWYRQILGQKVEFLVSFYNNEISEKSEIFDDQFSVERPDGSNFTLKIRSTKLEDSAMYFCASSEEGRKNTEAFFGQGTRLTVV.

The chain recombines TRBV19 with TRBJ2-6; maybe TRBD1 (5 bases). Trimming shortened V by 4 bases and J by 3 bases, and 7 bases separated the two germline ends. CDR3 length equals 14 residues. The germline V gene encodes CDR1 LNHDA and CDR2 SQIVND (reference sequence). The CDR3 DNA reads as TGTGCCAGTAGTAAGGGGTTTGGGGCCAACGTCCTGACTTTC. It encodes CASSKGFGANVLTF.

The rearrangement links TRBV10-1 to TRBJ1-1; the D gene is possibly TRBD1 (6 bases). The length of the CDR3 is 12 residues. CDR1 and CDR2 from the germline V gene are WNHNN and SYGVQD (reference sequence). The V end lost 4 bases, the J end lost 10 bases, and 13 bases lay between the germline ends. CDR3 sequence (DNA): TGCGCCAGCAGTGGGGTGACAGGCGGAGCTTTCTTT. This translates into CASSGVTGGAFF.

The DNA of the CDR3 is TGCAGCGCCCGGACAGCAGACTATGGCTACACCTTC. Translation gives CSARTADYGYTF. This chain uses TRBV29-1 with TRBJ1-2; TRBD1 is a possible D gene (6 bases). With 7 bases removed from V and 3 bases from J, the gap between germline ends came to 12 bases. The CDR3 runs 12 residues. CDR1 is SQVTM, CDR2 ANQGSEA, per germline.

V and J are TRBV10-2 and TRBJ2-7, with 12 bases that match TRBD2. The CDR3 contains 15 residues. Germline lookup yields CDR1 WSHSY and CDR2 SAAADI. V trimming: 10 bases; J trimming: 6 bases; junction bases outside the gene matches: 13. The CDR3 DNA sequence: TGCGCCACTCTTACTAGCGGGGGGTATCGGGGCGAGCAGTACTTC. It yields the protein CATLTSGGYRGEQYF.

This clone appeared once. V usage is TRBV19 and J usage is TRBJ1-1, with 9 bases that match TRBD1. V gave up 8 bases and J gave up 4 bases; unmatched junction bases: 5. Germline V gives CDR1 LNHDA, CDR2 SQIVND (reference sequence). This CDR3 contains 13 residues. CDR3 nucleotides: TGTGCCAGTGAGGGGGACAGGGTCACTGAAGCTTTCTTT. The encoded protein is CASEGDRVTEAFF.

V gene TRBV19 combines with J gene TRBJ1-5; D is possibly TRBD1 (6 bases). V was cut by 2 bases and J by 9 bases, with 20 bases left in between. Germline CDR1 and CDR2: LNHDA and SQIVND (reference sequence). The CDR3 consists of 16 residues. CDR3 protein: CASSISQGRMDTPQHF. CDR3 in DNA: TGTGCCAGTAGTATAAGCCAGGGGCGCATGGATACGCCCCAGCATTTT.

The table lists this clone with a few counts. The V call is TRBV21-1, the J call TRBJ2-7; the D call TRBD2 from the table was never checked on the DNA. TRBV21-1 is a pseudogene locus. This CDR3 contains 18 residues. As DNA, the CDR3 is TGTGCCAGCAGCAAAAGACTCCAGAAGCGGGAGGGCCGGGACGAGCAGTACGTC. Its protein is CASSKRLQKREGRDEQYV.

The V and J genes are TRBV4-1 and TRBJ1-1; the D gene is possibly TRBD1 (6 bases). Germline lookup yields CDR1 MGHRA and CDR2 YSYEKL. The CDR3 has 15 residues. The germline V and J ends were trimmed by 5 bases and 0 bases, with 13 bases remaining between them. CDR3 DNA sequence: TGCGCCAGCAGCACCCGGACAGTCATGAACACTGAAGCTTTCTTT. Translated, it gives CASSTRTVMNTEAFF.

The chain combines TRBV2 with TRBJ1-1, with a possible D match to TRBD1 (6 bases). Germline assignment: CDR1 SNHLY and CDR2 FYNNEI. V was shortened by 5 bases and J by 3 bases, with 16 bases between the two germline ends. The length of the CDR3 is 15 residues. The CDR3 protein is CASSPGGRRDTEAFF. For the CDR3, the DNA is TGTGCCAGCAGTCCCGGGGGGCGTAGGGACACTGAAGCTTTCTTT.

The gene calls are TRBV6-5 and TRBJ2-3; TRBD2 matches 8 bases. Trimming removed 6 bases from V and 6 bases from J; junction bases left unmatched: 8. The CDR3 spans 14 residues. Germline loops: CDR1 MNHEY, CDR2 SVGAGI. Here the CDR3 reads CASRWAGGPDTQYF. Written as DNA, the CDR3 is TGTGCCAGCAGGTGGGCGGGGGGCCCTGATACGCAGTATTTT.

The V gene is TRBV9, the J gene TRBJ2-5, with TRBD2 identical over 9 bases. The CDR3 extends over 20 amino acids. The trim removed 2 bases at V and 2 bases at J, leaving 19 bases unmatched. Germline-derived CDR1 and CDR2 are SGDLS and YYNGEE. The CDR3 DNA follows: TGTGCCAGCAGCGTCCCCCAGCGCGGGAGGGCCGACCCAACGCAAGAGACCCAGTACTTC. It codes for CASSVPQRGRADPTQETQYF.

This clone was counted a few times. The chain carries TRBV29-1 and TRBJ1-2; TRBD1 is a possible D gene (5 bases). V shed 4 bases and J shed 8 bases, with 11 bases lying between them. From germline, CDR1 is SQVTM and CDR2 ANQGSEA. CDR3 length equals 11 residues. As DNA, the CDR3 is TGCAGCGTTGTAGTAACAGGAGGCTACACCTTC. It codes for CSVVVTGGYTF. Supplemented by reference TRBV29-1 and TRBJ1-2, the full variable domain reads SAVISQKPSRDICQRGTSLTIQCQVDSQVTMMFWYRQQPGQSLTLIATANQGSEATYESGFVIDKFPISRPNLTFSTLTVSNMSPEDSSIYLCSVVVTGGYTFGSGTRLTVV.

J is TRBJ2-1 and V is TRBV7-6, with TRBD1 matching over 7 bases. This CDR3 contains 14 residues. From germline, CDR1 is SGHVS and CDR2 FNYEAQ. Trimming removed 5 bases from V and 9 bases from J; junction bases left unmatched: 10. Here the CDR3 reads CASSAQGEGGEQFF. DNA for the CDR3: TGTGCCAGCAGCGCTCAGGGGGAAGGGGGTGAGCAGTTCTTC.

The CDR3 here is CASSILKSSYNEQFF. For the CDR3, the DNA is TGTGCCAGTAGTATCTTGAAGAGCTCCTACAATGAGCAGTTCTTC. The genes are TRBV19 and TRBJ2-1; D unclear. V shed 3 bases and J shed 0 bases, with 9 bases lying between them. CDR1 and CDR2 from the germline V gene are LNHDA and SQIVND (reference sequence). The CDR3 totals 15 residues.

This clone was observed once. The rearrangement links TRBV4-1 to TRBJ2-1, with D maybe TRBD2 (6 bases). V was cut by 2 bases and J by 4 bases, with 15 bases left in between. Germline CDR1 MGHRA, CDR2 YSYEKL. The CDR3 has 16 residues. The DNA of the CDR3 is TGCGCCAGCAGCCAACCGGACTCCCGGGGGTACAATGAGCAGTTCTTC. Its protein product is CASSQPDSRGYNEQFF.

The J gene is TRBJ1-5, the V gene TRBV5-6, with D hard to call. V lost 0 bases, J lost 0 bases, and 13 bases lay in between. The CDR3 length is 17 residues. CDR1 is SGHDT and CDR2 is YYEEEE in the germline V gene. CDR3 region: CASSLAQAMNSNQPQHF. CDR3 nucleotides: TGTGCCAGCAGCTTGGCCCAGGCGATGAATAGCAATCAGCCCCAGCATTTT.

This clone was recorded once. CDR3 sequence (DNA): TGTGCCAGTGAGCGGCGGACAGGGCGGGACTACGAGCAGTACTTC. Translation gives CASERRTGRDYEQYF. The chain has TRBV2 and TRBJ2-7, with 8 positions matching TRBD1. Looked up from germline, CDR1 is SNHLY and CDR2 is FYNNEI. The CDR3 covers 15 residues. The V segment lost 9 bases and the J segment 3 bases; nucleotides outside the gene matches: 13.

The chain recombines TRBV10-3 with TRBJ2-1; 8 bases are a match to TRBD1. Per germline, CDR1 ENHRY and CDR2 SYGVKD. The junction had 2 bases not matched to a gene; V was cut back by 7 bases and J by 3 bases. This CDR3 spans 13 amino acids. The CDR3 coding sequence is TGTGCCATCAAGGGACAGGACTACAATGAGCAGTTCTTC. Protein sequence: CAIKGQDYNEQFF.